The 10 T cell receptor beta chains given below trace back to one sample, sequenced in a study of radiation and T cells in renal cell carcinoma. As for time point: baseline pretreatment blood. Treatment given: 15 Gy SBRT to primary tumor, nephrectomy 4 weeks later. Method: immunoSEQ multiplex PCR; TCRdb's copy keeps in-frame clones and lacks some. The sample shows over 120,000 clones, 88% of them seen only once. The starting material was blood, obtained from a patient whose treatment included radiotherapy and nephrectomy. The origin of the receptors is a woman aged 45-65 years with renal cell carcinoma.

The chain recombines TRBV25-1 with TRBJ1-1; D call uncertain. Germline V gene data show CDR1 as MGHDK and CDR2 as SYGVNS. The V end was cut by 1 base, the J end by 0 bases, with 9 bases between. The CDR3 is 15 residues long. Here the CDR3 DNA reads TGTGCCAGCAGTGAATCGGGGTTTATGAACACTGAAGCTTTCTTT. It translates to CASSESGFMNTEAFF.

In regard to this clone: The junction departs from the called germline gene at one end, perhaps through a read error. CDR3 residues: CASSLAAGELHSNQPQHF. DNA for the CDR3: TGTGCTAGCAGCTTAGCGGCAGGGGAGCTTCATAGCAATCAGCCCCAGCATTTT. This chain joins TRBV7-7 and TRBJ1-5; D perhaps matches TRBD1 (6 bases). The CDR3 extends over 18 amino acids. CDR1 and CDR2 (germline): SSHAT, FNYEAQ (reference sequence).

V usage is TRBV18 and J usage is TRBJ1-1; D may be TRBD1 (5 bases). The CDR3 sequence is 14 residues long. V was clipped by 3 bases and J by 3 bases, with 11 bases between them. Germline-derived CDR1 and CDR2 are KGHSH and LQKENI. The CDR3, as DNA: TGTGCCAGCTCACCTTCGGGGGATTACACTGAAGCTTTCTTT. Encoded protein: CASSPSGDYTEAFF.

CDR3 DNA: TGTGCCAGCAGCCCGGAAGGCAGGATTAACTATGGCTACACCTTC. Translation gives CASSPEGRINYGYTF. This chain links TRBV28 with TRBJ1-2; D is uncertain. The germline V and J ends were trimmed by 6 bases and 1 base, with 15 bases remaining between them. Germline V lookup: CDR1 MDHEN, CDR2 SYDVKM. The CDR3 is 15 amino acids.

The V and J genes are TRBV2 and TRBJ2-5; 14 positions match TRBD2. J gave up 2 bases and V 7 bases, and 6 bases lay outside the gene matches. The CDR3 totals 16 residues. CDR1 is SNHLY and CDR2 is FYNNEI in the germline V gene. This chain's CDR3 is CASTLGLAGEQETQYF. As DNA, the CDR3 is TGTGCCAGCACCCTGGGACTAGCGGGGGAACAAGAGACCCAGTACTTC.

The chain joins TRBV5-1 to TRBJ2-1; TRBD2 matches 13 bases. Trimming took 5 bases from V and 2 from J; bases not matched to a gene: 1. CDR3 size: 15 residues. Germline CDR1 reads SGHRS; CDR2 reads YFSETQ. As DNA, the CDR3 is TGCGCCAGCAGAACTAGCGGGGGGGCCTACAATGAGCAGTTCTTC. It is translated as CASRTSGGAYNEQFF.

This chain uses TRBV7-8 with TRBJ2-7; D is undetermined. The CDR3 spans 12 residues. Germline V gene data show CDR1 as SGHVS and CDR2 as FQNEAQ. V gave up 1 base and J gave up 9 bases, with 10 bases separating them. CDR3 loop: CASSLGAVVQYF. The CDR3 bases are TGTGCCAGCAGCTTAGGGGCGGTGGTGCAGTACTTC.

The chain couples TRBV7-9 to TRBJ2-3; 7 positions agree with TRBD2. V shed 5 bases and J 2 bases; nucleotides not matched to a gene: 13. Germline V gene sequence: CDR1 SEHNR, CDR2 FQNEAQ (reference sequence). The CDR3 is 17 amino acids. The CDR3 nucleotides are TGTGCCAGCAGCCCGCGGGGAGCGGGGATTACCACAGATACGCAGTATTTT. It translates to CASSPRGAGITTDTQYF.

The CDR3 region has the DNA TGTGCCAGCAGGGAGGCCACCAACGTCCTGACTTTC. This sequence encodes CASREATNVLTF. This chain links TRBV28 with TRBJ2-6, with a tentative D call TRBD2 (5 bases). V lost 6 bases, J lost 8 bases, and 8 bases lay in between. This CDR3 has 12 amino acids. Germline lookup yields CDR1 MDHEN and CDR2 SYDVKM.

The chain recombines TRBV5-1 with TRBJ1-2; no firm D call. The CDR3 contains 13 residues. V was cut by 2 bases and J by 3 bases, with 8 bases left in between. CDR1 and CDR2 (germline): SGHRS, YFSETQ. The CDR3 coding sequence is TGCGCCAGCAGCTTCCCCGGGGACTATGGCTACACCTTC. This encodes CASSFPGDYGYTF.